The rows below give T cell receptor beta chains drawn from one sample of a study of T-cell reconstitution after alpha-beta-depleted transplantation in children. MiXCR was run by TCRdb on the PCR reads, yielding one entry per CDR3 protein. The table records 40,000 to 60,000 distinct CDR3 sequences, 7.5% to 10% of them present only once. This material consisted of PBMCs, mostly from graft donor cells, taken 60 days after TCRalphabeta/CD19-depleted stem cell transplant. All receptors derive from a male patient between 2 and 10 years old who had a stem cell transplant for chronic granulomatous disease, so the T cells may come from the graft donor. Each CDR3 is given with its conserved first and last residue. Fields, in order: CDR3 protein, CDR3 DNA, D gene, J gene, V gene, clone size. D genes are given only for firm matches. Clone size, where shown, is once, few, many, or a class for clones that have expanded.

CDR3: CASSLGTVNNEKLFF; DNA: TGTGCCAGCAGCTTAGGGACGGTGAATAATGAAAAACTGTTTTTT; D: .; J: TRBJ1-4; V: TRBV11-2; size: many
CDR3: CAISRDSNNSPLHF; DNA: TGTGCCATTTCCCGGGACAGCAATAATTCACCCCTCCACTTT; D: TRBD1; J: TRBJ1-6; V: TRBV10-3; size: many
CDR3: CASNLAGGQDGELFF; DNA: TGTGCCAGCAACCTAGCGGGAGGTCAGGACGGGGAGCTGTTTTTT; D: TRBD2; J: TRBJ2-2; V: TRBV6-5; size: many
CDR3: CASLPSLSYNSPLHF; DNA: TGTGCCAGCCTCCCTTCCCTTTCGTATAATTCACCCCTCCACTTT; D: .; J: TRBJ1-6; V: TRBV27; size: many
CDR3: CASTHQETQYF; DNA: TGTGCCAGCACCCACCAAGAGACCCAGTACTTC; D: .; J: TRBJ2-5; V: TRBV6-2/TRBV6-3; size: many
CDR3: CASSPAETQYF; DNA: TGTGCCAGCTCACCTGCGGAGACCCAGTACTTC; D: .; J: TRBJ2-5; V: TRBV18; size: once
CDR3: CASSQEYRDTGELFF; DNA: TGCGCCAGCAGCCAGGAATACCGGGACACCGGGGAGCTGTTTTTT; D: .; J: TRBJ2-2; V: TRBV4-3; size: many
CDR3: CASSRPFYGYTF; DNA: TGTGCCAGCAGTCGACCGTTCTATGGCTACACCTTC; D: .; J: TRBJ1-2; V: TRBV27; size: .
CDR3: CASRRQGAYNEQFF; DNA: TGTGCCAGCAGAAGACAGGGCGCCTACAATGAGCAGTTCTTC; D: TRBD1; J: TRBJ2-1; V: TRBV6-1; size: .
CDR3: CASSLGGFYGYTF; DNA: TGTGCCAGCAGCTTAGGGGGGTTTTATGGCTACACCTTC; D: .; J: TRBJ1-2; V: TRBV7-3; size: many
CDR3: CSKQGGGNTEAFF; DNA: TGCAGTAAGCAGGGAGGCGGGAACACTGAAGCTTTCTTT; D: .; J: TRBJ1-1; V: TRBV20-1; size: few
CDR3: CAISSGLSSYNEQFF; DNA: TGCGCCATCAGCTCCGGACTGAGCTCCTACAATGAGCAGTTCTTC; D: .; J: TRBJ2-1; V: TRBV5-1; size: .
CDR3: CAIMGLAGETQYF; DNA: TGTGCCATCATGGGACTAGCGGGAGAGACCCAGTACTTC; D: TRBD2; J: TRBJ2-5; V: TRBV10-3; size: many
CDR3: CASSLAGGWTDTQYF; DNA: TGTGCCAGCAGCTTGGCCGGGGGGTGGACAGATACGCAGTATTTT; D: TRBD2; J: TRBJ2-3; V: TRBV7-8; size: many
CDR3: CASSGTPLYGYTF; DNA: TGCGCCAGCTCAGGGACACCCCTCTATGGCTACACCTTC; D: .; J: TRBJ1-2; V: TRBV5-1; size: many
CDR3: CSAPSGTDTQYF; DNA: TGCAGTGCTCCCTCCGGCACAGATACGCAGTATTTT; D: .; J: TRBJ2-3; V: TRBV20-1; size: many
CDR3: CASSYPGHYTDTQYF; DNA: TGTGCCAGCAGCTATCCGGGACACTACACAGATACGCAGTATTTT; D: .; J: TRBJ2-3; V: TRBV9; size: many
CDR3: CASSKGSGTGIGNEQFF; DNA: TGTGCCAGCAGTAAGGGCTCCGGGACAGGGATCGGTAATGAGCAGTTCTTC; D: TRBD1; J: TRBJ2-1; V: TRBV7-9; size: .
CDR3: CASSQLLTDTQYF; DNA: TGTGCCAGCAGCCAATTACTGACAGATACGCAGTATTTT; D: .; J: TRBJ2-3; V: TRBV14; size: medium-sized
CDR3: CASSSAAGTGFYNEQFF; DNA: TGCGCCAGCAGCTCCGCCGCCGGGACAGGGTTCTACAATGAGCAGTTCTTC; D: TRBD1; J: TRBJ2-1; V: TRBV5-1; size: .
CDR3: CSARGGRDLVRNEQFF; DNA: TGCAGTGCTAGGGGGGGCCGGGACTTAGTTAGGAATGAGCAGTTCTTC; D: .; J: TRBJ2-1; V: TRBV20-1; size: many
CDR3: CSARGRNEQFF; DNA: TGCAGTGCTAGAGGCCGCAATGAGCAGTTCTTC; D: .; J: TRBJ2-1; V: TRBV20-1; size: .
CDR3: CASSSGQETSTNEKLFF; DNA: TGTGCCAGCAGCTCCGGACAGGAGACATCAACTAATGAAAAACTGTTTTTT; D: TRBD1; J: TRBJ1-4; V: TRBV5-4; size: .
CDR3: CASSSNRLQETQYF; DNA: TGTGCCAGCAGCTCCAACAGGCTCCAAGAGACCCAGTACTTC; D: .; J: TRBJ2-5; V: TRBV7-6; size: many
CDR3: CASSLASGTGNSEAFF; DNA: TGTGCCAGCAGCTTGGCCTCCGGGACAGGGAACTCTGAAGCTTTCTTT; D: TRBD1; J: TRBJ1-1; V: TRBV5-6; size: many
CDR3: CATSRDLAGAMEQYF; DNA: TGTGCCACCAGCAGAGATCTAGCGGGGGCGATGGAGCAGTACTTC; D: TRBD2; J: TRBJ2-7; V: TRBV15; size: many
CDR3: CSVDPAGSSYNEQFF; DNA: TGCAGCGTTGATCCGGCCGGATCCTCCTACAATGAGCAGTTCTTC; D: .; J: TRBJ2-1; V: TRBV29-1; size: many
CDR3: CSARGQRENNEQFF; DNA: TGCAGTGCTAGGGGCCAGCGGGAGAACAATGAGCAGTTCTTC; D: TRBD2; J: TRBJ2-1; V: TRBV20-1; size: many
CDR3: CASSQSGPFTEAFF; DNA: TGTGCCAGCAGCCAATCGGGCCCTTTTACTGAAGCTTTCTTT; D: .; J: TRBJ1-1; V: TRBV16; size: many
CDR3: CSEGRGNYGYTF; DNA: TGCAGTGAAGGGCGGGGTAACTATGGCTACACCTTC; D: .; J: TRBJ1-2; V: TRBV20-1; size: few
CDR3: CASSYGLAGGPYEQYF; DNA: TGTGCCAGCAGTTACGGACTAGCGGGAGGGCCCTACGAGCAGTACTTC; D: TRBD2; J: TRBJ2-7; V: TRBV6-5; size: many
CDR3: CASSQREKTYNEQFF; DNA: TGCGCCAGCAGCCAAAGAGAGAAAACCTACAATGAGCAGTTCTTC; D: .; J: TRBJ2-1; V: TRBV4-3; size: .
CDR3: CSASGQGNTGELFF; DNA: TGCAGTGCTAGCGGCCAGGGGAACACCGGGGAGCTGTTTTTT; D: .; J: TRBJ2-2; V: TRBV20-1; size: many
CDR3: CSALRQVRRTDTQYF; DNA: TGCAGTGCCCTTCGACAGGTCCGGCGCACAGATACGCAGTATTTT; D: .; J: TRBJ2-3; V: TRBV20-1; size: many
CDR3: CASTPDPGSYNEQFF; DNA: TGTGCCAGCACCCCCGACCCCGGCTCCTACAATGAGCAGTTCTTC; D: .; J: TRBJ2-1; V: TRBV5-8; size: many
CDR3: CASSPPGELFF; DNA: TGTGCCAGCTCACCACCGGGGGAGCTGTTTTTT; D: .; J: TRBJ2-2; V: TRBV18; size: many
CDR3: CASSVPPYNEQFF; DNA: TGTGCCAGTAGTGTACCACCTTACAATGAGCAGTTCTTC; D: .; J: TRBJ2-1; V: TRBV19; size: .
CDR3: CAISEEGVVTDTQYF; DNA: TGTGCCATCAGTGAAGAGGGAGTAGTAACAGATACGCAGTATTTT; D: .; J: TRBJ2-3; V: TRBV10-3; size: many
CDR3: CASRVGTVPYNEQFF; DNA: TGTGCCAGCAGGGTCGGGACAGTCCCTTACAATGAGCAGTTCTTC; D: TRBD1; J: TRBJ2-1; V: TRBV2; size: many
CDR3: CSASSALGQPQHF; DNA: TGCAGTGCTAGTTCTGCGTTGGGGCAGCCCCAGCATTTT; D: .; J: TRBJ1-5; V: TRBV20-1; size: many
CDR3: CASSLGTSFYEQYF; DNA: TGCGCCAGCAGCTTAGGGACTAGCTTCTACGAGCAGTACTTC; D: TRBD2; J: TRBJ2-7; V: TRBV5-1; size: .
CDR3: CSAGGLPTDTQYF; DNA: TGCAGTGCCGGAGGGCTACCCACAGATACGCAGTATTTT; D: .; J: TRBJ2-3; V: TRBV20-1; size: .
CDR3: CASSSRDGLAGANVLTF; DNA: TGTGCCAGCAGCTCCCGGGACGGCCTGGCGGGGGCCAACGTCCTGACTTTC; D: .; J: TRBJ2-6; V: TRBV11-2; size: few
CDR3: CAWRRRGSNYGYTF; DNA: TGTGCCTGGAGAAGAAGGGGGAGTAACTATGGCTACACCTTC; D: .; J: TRBJ1-2; V: TRBV30; size: .
CDR3: CAINPGPTNTGELFF; DNA: TGTGCCATAAACCCCGGACCTACCAACACCGGGGAGCTGTTTTTT; D: .; J: TRBJ2-2; V: TRBV12-3/TRBV12-4; size: many
CDR3: CASSLGSGRLDEQFF; DNA: TGTGCCAGCAGCTTAGGTAGCGGGAGACTGGATGAGCAGTTCTTC; D: TRBD2; J: TRBJ2-1; V: TRBV7-9; size: .
CDR3: CASKPSPLNTEAFF; DNA: TGTGCCAGCAAACCCTCTCCTTTGAACACTGAAGCTTTCTTT; D: .; J: TRBJ1-1; V: TRBV6-2/TRBV6-3; size: .
CDR3: CASSLVHGYEQYF; DNA: TGTGCCAGCAGCTTAGTACACGGTTACGAGCAGTACTTC; D: .; J: TRBJ2-7; V: TRBV13; size: few
CDR3: CASSVGLADTQYF; DNA: TGCGCCAGCAGCGTTGGTCTGGCAGATACGCAGTATTTT; D: .; J: TRBJ2-3; V: TRBV5-1; size: many
CDR3: CASSPSLIGGWRGYTF; DNA: TGTGCCAGCAGTCCATCCCTTATTGGGGGGTGGCGTGGCTACACCTTC; D: .; J: TRBJ1-2; V: TRBV25-1; size: many
CDR3: CSASRAGELFF; DNA: TGCAGTGCTAGTCGCGCCGGGGAGCTGTTTTTT; D: .; J: TRBJ2-2; V: TRBV20-1; size: many
CDR3: CSARGGLAGFSEQFF; DNA: TGCAGTGCTAGGGGGGGACTAGCGGGCTTTAGTGAGCAGTTCTTC; D: TRBD2; J: TRBJ2-1; V: TRBV20-1; size: .
CDR3: CSFPGGGETQYF; DNA: TGCAGCTTCCCGGGAGGGGGCGAGACCCAGTACTTC; D: .; J: TRBJ2-5; V: TRBV29-1; size: many
CDR3: CASSLRALGTGELFF; DNA: TGTGCCAGCAGCCTCAGGGCGCTGGGCACCGGGGAGCTGTTTTTT; D: .; J: TRBJ2-2; V: TRBV9; size: many
CDR3: CASSMGLGAGAQHF; DNA: TGTGCCAGTAGTATGGGCCTTGGAGCCGGGGCCCAGCATTTT; D: .; J: TRBJ1-5; V: TRBV19; size: .
CDR3: CASSFPSYTQYF; DNA: TGTGCCAGCAGTTTCCCCAGCTATACGCAGTATTTT; D: .; J: TRBJ2-3; V: TRBV6-2/TRBV6-3; size: many
CDR3: CASSPTGTGIYEQYF; DNA: TGTGCCAGCAGCCCAACCGGGACAGGAATCTACGAGCAGTACTTC; D: TRBD1; J: TRBJ2-7; V: TRBV9; size: .
CDR3: CASSILESAVYEQYF; DNA: TGTGCCAGCAGCATCTTAGAGTCGGCGGTCTACGAGCAGTACTTC; D: .; J: TRBJ2-7; V: TRBV9; size: few
CDR3: CASSPTGPYGYTF; DNA: TGTGCCAGCAGTCCGACAGGGCCCTATGGCTACACCTTC; D: TRBD1; J: TRBJ1-2; V: TRBV12-3/TRBV12-4; size: few
CDR3: CASSLGTNEQFF; DNA: TGCGCCAGCAGCCTCGGGACAAATGAGCAGTTCTTC; D: .; J: TRBJ2-1; V: TRBV5-1; size: many